This T cell receptor beta chain came from a study of blood T cell repertoires in COVID-19. About the research overall: Collection of acute and convalescent COVID-19 samples took place in the United States, Italy and Spain. In each case, the material was cDNA or gDNA derived from T cells, B-cell-depleted T cells, or PBMCs.

The CDR3 runs to 14 residues. V lost 7 bases, J lost 4 bases, and 7 bases stayed unmatched. Germline V gene sequence: CDR1 SGHRS, CDR2 YFSETQ. The Seattle site enrolled patients during active infection and followed them longitudinally. In the original workflow: Reference gene primer amplification yielded estimated nucleated cell counts. Only in-frame clones appear in the TCRdb table, and some are missing; sequencing was by immunoSEQ multiplex PCR. Clone size and V and J calls were adopted from that table, with D and trimming inferred from the DNA. Among over 150,000 clones listed, under 85% were seen once.

The receptor's source is a man in his fifties or sixties with COVID-19, enrolled during active disease. The V call is TRBV5-1, the J call TRBJ1-1; 10 bases match TRBD1. The sample comprised peripheral blood. CDR3 DNA: TGCGCCAGCTCCCTCCGGGACAGGGGCACTGAAGCTTTCTTT. Encoded protein: CASSLRDRGTEAFF.